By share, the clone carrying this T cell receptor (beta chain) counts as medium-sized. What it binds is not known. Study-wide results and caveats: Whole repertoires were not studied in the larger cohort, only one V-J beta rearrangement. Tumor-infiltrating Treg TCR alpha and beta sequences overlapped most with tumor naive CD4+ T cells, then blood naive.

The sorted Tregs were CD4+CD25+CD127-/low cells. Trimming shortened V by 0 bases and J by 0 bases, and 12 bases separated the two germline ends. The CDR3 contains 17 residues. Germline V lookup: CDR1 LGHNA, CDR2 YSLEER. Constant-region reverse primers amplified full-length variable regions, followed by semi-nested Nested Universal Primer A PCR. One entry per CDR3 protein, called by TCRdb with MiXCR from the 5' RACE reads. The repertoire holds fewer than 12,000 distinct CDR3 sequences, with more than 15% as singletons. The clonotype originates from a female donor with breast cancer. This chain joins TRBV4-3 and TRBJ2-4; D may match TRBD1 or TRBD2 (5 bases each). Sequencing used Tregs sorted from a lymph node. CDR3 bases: TGCGCCAGCAGCCAAGATATTGGGGACGTAGCCAAAAACATTCAGTACTTC. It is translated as CASSQDIGDVAKNIQYF.